Listed here are 21 T cell receptor beta chains from one sample, sequenced in a study of low-dose radiotherapy and immunotherapy resistance in tumors. Time point indicated: before trial treatment. First-strand cDNA used TRAV- and TRBV-specific primers, covering alpha and beta chains. TCRs were amplified for roughly 20 PCR cycles with a constant-region primer and V-primer adapter. MiXCR, applied by TCRdb to the reads, yields one record per CDR3 protein. The table shows around 69,000 distinct CDR3 sequences, with around a third occurring only once. This sample comprised PBMCs, obtained before treatment. The receptors derive from a female donor with ovarian cancer.

This clonotype was seen repeatedly, ten times or more. Sequence at one end of the junction differs from germline and may be a read error. The rearrangement uses TRBV4-1 and TRBJ1-2; 7 bases are a match to TRBD1. The CDR3 extends over 15 amino acids. Germline V lookup: CDR1 MGHRA, CDR2 YSYEKL. CDR3 DNA sequence: TGTGCCAGCAGCCAAGCCGACAGGGAAAGGGGTGGCTACACCTTC. Protein: CASSQADRERGGYTF.

The table lists this clonotype with many counts. This chain connects TRBV2 to TRBJ1-5; D ambiguous. The V end lost 4 bases, the J end lost 5 bases, and 12 bases lay between the germline ends. This CDR3 region has 14 residues. CDR1 is SNHLY, CDR2 FYNNEI, per germline. CDR3 in DNA: TGTGCCAGCAGTGGTACCTTTACTTATCAGCCCCAGCATTTT. Translated: CASSGTFTYQPQHF.

Ten or more counts support this clonotype. The rearrangement uses TRBV16 and TRBJ1-2; 7 positions agree with TRBD1. The germline CDR1 and CDR2 sequences are KGHSY and FQNENV. Losses at the gene ends were 0 bases for V and 0 bases for J; bases not matched to a gene: 4. This CDR3 contains 16 residues. The CDR3, as DNA: TGTGCCAGCAGCCAATCAAGGGACAGACCTAACTATGGCTACACCTTC. This translates into CASSQSRDRPNYGYTF.

This clonotype has at least ten counts. This chain uses TRBV6-2 or TRBV6-3 with TRBJ1-1, with D possibly being TRBD1 (5 bases). CDR1 and CDR2 from the germline V gene are MNHEY and SVGEGT. V dropped 5 bases and J dropped 11 bases, with 15 bases sitting between them. This CDR3 spans 12 amino acids. This CDR3 reads CASSRDGESAFF. CDR3 bases: TGTGCCAGCAGTCGGGACGGTGAATCGGCTTTCTTT.

On this clonotype: This probably arose from a read error, given a far larger clone one base away. The rearrangement uses TRBV6-8 and TRBJ2-3; the match to TRBD1 covers 9 bases. CDR3 size: 15 residues. The junction had 6 bases not matched to a gene; V was cut back by 5 bases and J by 3 bases. Germline lookup yields CDR1 MNHGY and CDR2 SAAAGT. This CDR3 reads CASSEGTGSTDTQYF. CDR3 DNA sequence: TGTGCCAGCAGTGAAGGGACAGGGTCAACAGATACGCAGTATTTT.

Notes on this clonotype: It is likely a read error: a sequence one base away is far more abundant. The chain's CDR3 is CAPGGTANYEQFF. CDR3 DNA sequence: TGTGCCCCTGGCGGGACAGCAAACTACGAGCAGTTCTTC. The chain combines TRBV19 with TRBJ2-1; TRBD1 might be the D (7 bases). This CDR3 spans 13 amino acids. V was clipped by 11 bases and J by 10 bases, with 21 bases between them. Germline CDR1 is LNHDA and CDR2 is SQIVND (reference sequence).

The table lists this clonotype with many counts. The chain's CDR3 is CASSQVGEGRAEQFF. In nucleotides, the CDR3 is TGCGCCAGCAGCCAAGTGGGGGAGGGCCGGGCTGAGCAGTTCTTC. The rearrangement joins TRBV4-3 to TRBJ2-1, with 7 bases fitting TRBD2. This CDR3 contains 15 residues. Germline CDR1 reads LGHNA; CDR2 reads YSLEER. V trimming: 1 base; J trimming: 9 bases; junction bases outside the gene matches: 9.

This clonotype was recorded at least ten times. CDR3 in DNA: TGTGCCTGGAGTGTACGGGTAGGGACTAGCAATCAGCCCCAGCATTTT. It codes for CAWSVRVGTSNQPQHF. The chain joins TRBV30 to TRBJ1-5, with D possibly matching TRBD1 (5 bases). Germline CDR1 GTSNPN, CDR2 SVGIG (reference sequence). Trimming pared 0 bases from V and 0 bases from J, leaving 12 bases between. The CDR3 runs to 16 residues.

CDR3 in DNA: TGTGCCAGCACCGAGTTCTCGTACGAGCAGTACTTC. This encodes CASTEFSYEQYF. The rearrangement joins TRBV6-1 to TRBJ2-7; D is undetermined. V lost 7 bases and J 4 bases, leaving 11 bases between the germline ends. The CDR3 is 12 residues long. CDR1 is MNHNS, CDR2 SASEGT, per germline.

The genes are TRBV30 and TRBJ1-2, with 8 bases identical to TRBD1. The V and J ends lost 2 bases and 4 bases, in that order; junction bases with no gene match: 6. CDR3 length: 14 residues. Germline assignment: CDR1 GTSNPN and CDR2 SVGIG (reference sequence). CDR3 loop: CAWSTPGGFYGYTF. The CDR3 bases are TGTGCCTGGAGTACTCCAGGGGGCTTCTATGGCTACACCTTC. The full variable domain, in which reference TRBV30 and TRBJ1-2 provide the parts outside the CDR3, is SQTIHQWPATLVQPVGSPLSLECTVEGTSNPNLYWYRQAAGRGLQLLFYSVGIGQISSEVPQNLSASRPQDRQFILSSKKLLLSDSGFYLCAWSTPGGFYGYTFGSGTRLTVV.

V usage is TRBV28 and J usage is TRBJ2-1; TRBD2 aligns across 9 bases. The CDR3 runs to 14 residues. Germline assignment: CDR1 MDHEN and CDR2 SYDVKM. With V trimmed by 8 bases and J by 6 bases, 8 bases remained unmatched. Written as DNA, the CDR3 is TGTGCCAGCGGAAATAGCGGGGGTAGCAATGAGCAGTTCTTC. The encoded protein is CASGNSGGSNEQFF.

Concerning this clonotype itself: A far larger clone differs by one base, so this is likely a read error. The V gene is TRBV28, the J gene TRBJ2-7, with a weak D call TRBD2 (6 bases). Germline CDR1 and CDR2: MDHEN and SYDVKM. With 9 bases removed from V and 7 bases from J, the gap between germline ends came to 25 bases. The CDR3 runs 15 residues. CDR3 sequence reads: CASGRLGHGGNEQYF. The CDR3, as DNA: TGTGCCAGTGGCAGGTTAGGCCATGGCGGGAATGAGCAGTACTTC.

This clonotype has ten or more counts. V and J are TRBV21-1 and TRBJ2-7; whether TRBD1, the table's D call, matches the DNA was not checked. TRBV21-1 is marked as a pseudogene. This CDR3 comprises 14 residues. Here the CDR3 reads CASSNWQGDYEQYF. CDR3 DNA sequence: TGTGCCAGCAGCAATTGGCAGGGGGACTACGAGCAGTACTTC.

This clonotype was recorded many times. The chain uses TRBV7-6 and TRBJ2-3, with D possibly being TRBD1 or TRBD2 (5 bases each). This CDR3 has 14 amino acids. Deletions cut 0 bases from V and 9 bases from J, with 13 bases between. CDR1 and CDR2 (germline): SGHVS, FNYEAQ. For the CDR3, the DNA is TGTGCCAGCAGCTTAGCTCGCACGGGGCAGACGCAGTATTTT. Translated, it gives CASSLARTGQTQYF.

This clonotype was seen ten or more times. The chain is built from TRBV6-2 or TRBV6-3 and TRBJ2-2, with TRBD1 matching 7 bases. Germline lookup yields CDR1 MNHEY and CDR2 SVGEGT. V lost 5 bases, J lost 0 bases, and 3 bases stayed unmatched. This CDR3 spans 15 amino acids. The CDR3 loop is CASSRGQANTGELFF. In DNA, the CDR3 is TGTGCCAGCAGTAGGGGGCAGGCGAACACCGGGGAGCTGTTTTTT.

As regards this clonotype: This sequence is one base from a far larger clone and is likely a read error. The chain has TRBV9 and TRBJ2-1, with D possibly being TRBD2 (6 bases). Between the trimmed V and J ends, which lost 4 bases and 10 bases, there was a span of 18 bases. CDR1 is SGDLS, CDR2 YYNGEE, per germline. The CDR3 extends over 14 amino acids. The chain's CDR3 is CASSFSGSSYEQFF. The CDR3 DNA is TGTGCCAGCAGCTTTAGCGGTAGCTCCTACGAGCAGTTCTTC.

This clonotype has ten or more counts. The genes are TRBV5-1 and TRBJ2-2; 9 bases are shared with TRBD1. V was clipped by 4 bases and J by 5 bases; unmatched bases: 6. Germline V gives CDR1 SGHRS, CDR2 YFSETQ. CDR3 length equals 15 residues. CDR3 region: CASSKRTGETGELFF. CDR3 coding DNA: TGCGCCAGCAGCAAGAGGACAGGGGAAACCGGGGAGCTGTTTTTT.

This clonotype was detected many times. V gene TRBV25-1 combines with J gene TRBJ1-2; D perhaps matches TRBD1 (5 bases). Trimming shortened V by 8 bases and J by 8 bases, and 15 bases separated the two germline ends. The germline CDR1 and CDR2 sequences are MGHDK and SYGVNS. The CDR3 sequence is 12 residues long. CDR3 bases: TGTGCCAGCTATGGGGCGGCCGGGGGCTACACCTTC. Amino acids: CASYGAAGGYTF.

The chain links TRBV20-1 to TRBJ2-3, with 11 nucleotides matching TRBD2. Germline values: CDR1 DFQATT, CDR2 SNEGSKA (reference sequence). The CDR3 covers 13 residues. Trimming took 2 bases from V and 9 from J; bases not matched to a gene: 4. For the CDR3, the DNA is TGCAGTGCTAGAACTAGCGGGAGCCCGACGCAGTATTTT. This gives the protein CSARTSGSPTQYF.

This clonotype was seen repeatedly, ten times or more. The chain employs TRBV5-1 and TRBJ2-3, with D possibly matching TRBD2 (5 bases). V gave up 0 bases and J gave up 2 bases, with 10 bases separating them. Germline V lookup: CDR1 SGHRS, CDR2 YFSETQ. This CDR3 spans 15 amino acids. In DNA, the CDR3 is TGCGCCAGCAGCTTGGTTGCTAGCCTCACAGATACGCAGTATTTT. It translates to CASSLVASLTDTQYF.

This clonotype appeared a few times. V is TRBV29-1 and J is TRBJ2-7, with D uncertain. Per germline, CDR1 SQVTM and CDR2 ANQGSEA. This CDR3 comprises 12 residues. Trimming shortened V by 1 base and J by 3 bases, and 7 bases separated the two germline ends. Written as DNA, the CDR3 is TGCAGCGTTGAAGGGGCCAACTACGAGCAGTACTTC. Translating gives CSVEGANYEQYF.